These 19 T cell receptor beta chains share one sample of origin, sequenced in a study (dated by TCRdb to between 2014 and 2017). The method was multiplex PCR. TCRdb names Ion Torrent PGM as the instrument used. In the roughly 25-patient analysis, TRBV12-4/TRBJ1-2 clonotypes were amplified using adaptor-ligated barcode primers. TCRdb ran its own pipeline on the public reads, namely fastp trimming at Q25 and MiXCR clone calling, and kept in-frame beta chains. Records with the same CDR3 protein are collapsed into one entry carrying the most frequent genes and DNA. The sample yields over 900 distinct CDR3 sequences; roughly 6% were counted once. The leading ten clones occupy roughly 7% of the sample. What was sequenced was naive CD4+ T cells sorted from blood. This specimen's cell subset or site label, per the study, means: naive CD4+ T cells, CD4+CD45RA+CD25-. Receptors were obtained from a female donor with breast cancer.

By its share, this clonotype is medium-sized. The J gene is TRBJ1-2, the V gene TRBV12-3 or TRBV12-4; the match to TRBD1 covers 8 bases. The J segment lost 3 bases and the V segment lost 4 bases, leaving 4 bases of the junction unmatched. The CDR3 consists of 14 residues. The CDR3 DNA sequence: TGTGCCAGCAGTTGGACAGGGAGGGACTATGGCTACACCTTC. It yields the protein CASSWTGRDYGYTF.

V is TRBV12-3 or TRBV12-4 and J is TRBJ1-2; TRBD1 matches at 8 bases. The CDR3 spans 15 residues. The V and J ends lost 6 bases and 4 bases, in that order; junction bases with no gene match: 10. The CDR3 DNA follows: TGTGCCAGCAGGGGACGGACAGGGAGAGGCTATGGCTACACCTTC. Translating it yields CASRGRTGRGYGYTF.

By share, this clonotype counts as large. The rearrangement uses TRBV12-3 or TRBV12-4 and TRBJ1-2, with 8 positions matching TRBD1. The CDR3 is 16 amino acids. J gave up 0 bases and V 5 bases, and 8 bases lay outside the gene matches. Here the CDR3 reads CASSPDRAQPNYGYTF. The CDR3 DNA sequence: TGTGCCAGCAGTCCGGACAGGGCACAGCCTAACTATGGCTACACCTTC.

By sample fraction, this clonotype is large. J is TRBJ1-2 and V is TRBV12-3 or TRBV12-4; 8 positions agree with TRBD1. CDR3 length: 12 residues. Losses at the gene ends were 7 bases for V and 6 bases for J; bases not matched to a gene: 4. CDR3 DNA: TGTGCCAGCACCTCGACAGGGGATGGCTACACCTTC. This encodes CASTSTGDGYTF.

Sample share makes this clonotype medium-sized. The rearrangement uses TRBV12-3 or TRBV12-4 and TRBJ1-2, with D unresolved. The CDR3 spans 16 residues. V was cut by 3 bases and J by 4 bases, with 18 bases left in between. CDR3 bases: TGTGCCAGCAGTTTTAACCCCATTCCTTTACTCTATGGCTACACCTTC. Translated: CASSFNPIPLLYGYTF.

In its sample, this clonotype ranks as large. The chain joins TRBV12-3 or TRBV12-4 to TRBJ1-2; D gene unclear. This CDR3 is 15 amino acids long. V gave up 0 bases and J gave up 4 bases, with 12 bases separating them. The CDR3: CASSLASREFYGYTF. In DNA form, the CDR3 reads TGTGCCAGCAGTTTAGCTTCTAGGGAATTCTATGGCTACACCTTC.

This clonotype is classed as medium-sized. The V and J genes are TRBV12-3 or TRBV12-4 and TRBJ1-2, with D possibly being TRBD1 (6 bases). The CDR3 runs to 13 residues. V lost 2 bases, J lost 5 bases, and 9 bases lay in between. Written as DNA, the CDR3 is TGTGCCAGCAGTTTAACAGGGCCGTATGGCTACACCTTC. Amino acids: CASSLTGPYGYTF.

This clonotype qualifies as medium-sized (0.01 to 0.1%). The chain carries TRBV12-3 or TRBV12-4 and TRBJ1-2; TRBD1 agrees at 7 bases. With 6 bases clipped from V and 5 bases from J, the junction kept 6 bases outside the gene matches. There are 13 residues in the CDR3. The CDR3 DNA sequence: TGTGCCAGCAGCCTTGGACAGGCGTATGGCTACACCTTC. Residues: CASSLGQAYGYTF.

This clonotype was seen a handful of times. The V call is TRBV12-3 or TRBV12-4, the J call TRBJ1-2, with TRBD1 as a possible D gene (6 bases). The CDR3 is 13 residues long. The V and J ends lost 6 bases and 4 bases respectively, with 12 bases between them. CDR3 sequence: CASSLDRCYGYTF. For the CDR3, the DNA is TGTGCCAGCAGCCTAGACAGGTGCTATGGCTACACCTTC.

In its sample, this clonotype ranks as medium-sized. The CDR3 DNA reads TGTGCCAGCAGTTTAGGCAGGGCAGGCTACACCTTC. Translating it yields CASSLGRAGYTF. The V and J genes are TRBV12-3 or TRBV12-4 and TRBJ1-2; D might be TRBD1 (5 bases). The CDR3 covers 12 residues. V lost 1 base and J lost 8, with 8 bases in between.

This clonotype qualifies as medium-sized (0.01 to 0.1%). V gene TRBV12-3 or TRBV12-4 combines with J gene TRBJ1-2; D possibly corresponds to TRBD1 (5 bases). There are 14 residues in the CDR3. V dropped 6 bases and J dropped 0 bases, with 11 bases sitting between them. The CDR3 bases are TGTGCCAGCAGCGAGGGGCGCGCTAACTATGGCTACACCTTC. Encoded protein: CASSEGRANYGYTF.

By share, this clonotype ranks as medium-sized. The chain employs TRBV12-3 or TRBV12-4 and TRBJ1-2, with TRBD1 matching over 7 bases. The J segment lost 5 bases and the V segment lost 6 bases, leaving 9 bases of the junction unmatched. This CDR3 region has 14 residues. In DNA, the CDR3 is TGTGCCAGCAGCTCCGTGACAGGGTGGTATGGCTACACCTTC. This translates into CASSSVTGWYGYTF.

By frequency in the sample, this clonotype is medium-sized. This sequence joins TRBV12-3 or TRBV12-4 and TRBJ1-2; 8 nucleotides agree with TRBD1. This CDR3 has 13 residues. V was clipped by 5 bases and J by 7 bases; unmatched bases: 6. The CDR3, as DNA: TGTGCCAGCAGTACGACAGGGGACTCTGGCTACACCTTC. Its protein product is CASSTTGDSGYTF.

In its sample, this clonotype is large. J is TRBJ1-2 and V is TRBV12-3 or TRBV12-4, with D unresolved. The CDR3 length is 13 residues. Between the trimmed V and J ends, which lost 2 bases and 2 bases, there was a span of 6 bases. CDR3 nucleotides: TGTGCCAGCAGTTTACCGGGGAACTATGGCTACACCTTC. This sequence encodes CASSLPGNYGYTF.

CDR3 amino acids: CASGQGTSGGYTF. The CDR3 bases are TGTGCCAGCGGTCAGGGTACGAGCGGTGGCTACACCTTC. The chain carries TRBV12-3 or TRBV12-4 and TRBJ1-2; TRBD1 might be the D (5 bases). V lost 8 bases and J 7 bases, leaving 17 bases between the germline ends. The CDR3 is made up of 13 amino acids.

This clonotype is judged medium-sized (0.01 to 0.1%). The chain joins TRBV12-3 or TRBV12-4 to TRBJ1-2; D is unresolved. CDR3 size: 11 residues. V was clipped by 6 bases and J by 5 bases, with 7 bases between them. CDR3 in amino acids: CASSHKYGYTF. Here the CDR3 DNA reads TGTGCCAGCAGCCATAAATATGGCTACACCTTC.

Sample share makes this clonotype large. CDR3 in DNA: TGTGCCAGCAGTTTAAGAGGCGATGGCTACACCTTC. As protein: CASSLRGDGYTF. The chain carries TRBV12-3 or TRBV12-4 and TRBJ1-2; D remains unclear. The CDR3 contains 12 residues. The ends were cut back, 2 bases at V and 6 bases at J, with 7 bases in the middle.

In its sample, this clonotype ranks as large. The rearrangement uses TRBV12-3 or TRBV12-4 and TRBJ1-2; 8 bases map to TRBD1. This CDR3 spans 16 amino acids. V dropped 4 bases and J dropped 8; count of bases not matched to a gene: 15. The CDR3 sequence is CASSSIPLDRARGYTF. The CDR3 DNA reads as TGTGCCAGCAGTTCTATCCCCTTGGACAGGGCGAGAGGCTACACCTTC.

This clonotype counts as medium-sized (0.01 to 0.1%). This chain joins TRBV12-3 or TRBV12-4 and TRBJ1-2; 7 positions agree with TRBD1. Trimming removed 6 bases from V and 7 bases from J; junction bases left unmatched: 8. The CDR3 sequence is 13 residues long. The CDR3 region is CASSFTGVSGYTF. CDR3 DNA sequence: TGTGCCAGCAGCTTTACAGGGGTCTCTGGCTACACCTTC.